This TCR beta chain came from a study of response to subunit inactivated influenza vaccine. Findings and caveats of the study: Authors suggested that a seasonal influenza vaccination recruits few new T cells each time.

Via MiXCR, TCRdb re-called the RT-PCR reads, giving one row per CDR3 protein. Altogether hundreds of thousands of distinct CDR3 sequences are present, roughly 15% being singletons, with the ten largest covering about 7.4%. On this clonotype: Its specificity is not known.

Looked up from germline, CDR1 is SGHDT and CDR2 is YYEEEE. Trimming cost V 4 bases and J 10 bases; bases outside gene matches: 6. The CDR3 spans 14 residues. The origin of this receptor is a man aged 50 or older who received an inactivated influenza vaccine. This chain connects TRBV5-6 to TRBJ1-6; TRBD1 agrees at 9 bases. Sequencing used PBMCs from blood, obtained 14 to 15 days before vaccination. The CDR3 is CASSPGTGRSPLHF. The CDR3 nucleotides read TGTGCCAGCAGCCCCGGGACAGGGCGATCACCCCTCCACTTT.